Below are 29 T cell receptor beta chains sequenced from a single sample in a study of T cells after yellow fever vaccination. TCRdb reanalysed the 5' RACE reads using MiXCR and keeps one entry per CDR3 protein. Of more than 300,000 distinct CDR3 sequences in the sample, around a tenth were seen once. The sequencing here drew on CD4+ T cells sorted from PBMCs, taken 45 days after the yellow fever booster vaccination. The receptors were sampled from a man between 18 and 35 years old who received the YFV17D yellow fever vaccine.

The genes are TRBV5-1 and TRBJ2-2, with 9 bases lining up with TRBD1. Trimming took 2 bases from V and 4 from J; bases not matched to a gene: 3. The CDR3 extends over 15 amino acids. Per germline, CDR1 SGHRS and CDR2 YFSETQ. In DNA form, the CDR3 reads TGCGCCAGCAGCTTCCTGACAGGGGGCACCGGGGAGCTGTTTTTT. Translated, it gives CASSFLTGGTGELFF. The full variable domain, in which reference TRBV5-1 and TRBJ2-2 provide the parts outside the CDR3, is KAGVTQTPRYLIKTRGQQVTLSCSPISGHRSVSWYQQTPGQGLQFLFEYFSETQRNKGNFPGRFSGRQFSNSRSEMNVSTLELGDSALYLCASSFLTGGTGELFFGEGSRLTVL.

This clonotype was observed at least ten times. The V call is TRBV5-4, the J call TRBJ2-3; D not resolved. V was clipped by 4 bases and J by 3 bases, with 6 bases between them. The germline V gene has CDR1 SGHNT and CDR2 YYREEE (reference sequence). There are 12 residues in the CDR3. CDR3 protein: CASSTNTDTQYF. The DNA for the CDR3 is TGTGCCAGCAGCACGAATACAGATACGCAGTATTTT.

This clonotype has a handful of counts. V gene TRBV4-3 combines with J gene TRBJ2-5, with 10 bases fitting TRBD1. CDR3 length: 14 amino acids. Per the germline V gene, CDR1 is LGHNA and CDR2 is YSLEER. V lost 4 bases, J lost 7 bases, and 6 bases stayed unmatched. CDR3 nucleotides: TGCGCCAGCAGCCGGGACAGGGGAGATGGGACCCAGTACTTC. Protein product: CASSRDRGDGTQYF.

V and J are TRBV3-1 and TRBJ1-4, with D unclear. Trimming removed 0 bases at V and 5 bases at J, with 10 bases between. Germline CDR1 LGHDT, CDR2 YNNKEL (reference sequence). The CDR3 loop spans 15 amino acids. In DNA form, the CDR3 reads TGTGCCAGCAGCCAAGACTGGACGAAGAATGAAAAACTGTTTTTT. Translating gives CASSQDWTKNEKLFF.

This clonotype was recorded a few times. The rearrangement joins TRBV20-1 to TRBJ1-2; 12 bases agree with TRBD1. After removal of 2 bases from V and 6 bases from J, the junction contained 10 bases not matched to a gene. The germline gives CDR1 DFQATT, CDR2 SNEGSKA (reference sequence). The CDR3 loop spans 16 amino acids. CDR3 nucleotide sequence: TGCAGTGCTAGAAACACCCCGGGACAGGGGGCGGATGGCTACACCTTC. Protein product: CSARNTPGQGADGYTF.

This clonotype was observed a few times. The V call is TRBV4-3, the J call TRBJ2-1; 7 bases agree with TRBD2. The germline gives CDR1 LGHNA, CDR2 YSLEER. V was clipped by 8 bases and J by 0 bases; unmatched bases: 7. CDR3 length equals 15 residues. CDR3 bases: TGCGCCAGCTCGAGACTAGCCAGCTCCTACAATGAGCAGTTCTTC. This encodes CASSRLASSYNEQFF.

In this sample, this clonotype turned up a few times. The chain is built from TRBV6-2 or TRBV6-3 and TRBJ2-3; 8 nucleotides match TRBD2. Per germline, CDR1 MNHEY and CDR2 SVGEGT. After removal of 2 bases from V and 8 bases from J, the junction contained 6 bases not matched to a gene. The CDR3 loop spans 14 amino acids. DNA for the CDR3: TGTGCCAGCAGTTACAAAGCGGGGGACACTACGCAGTATTTT. The encoded protein is CASSYKAGDTTQYF.

This clonotype has a handful of counts. V and J are TRBV6-1 and TRBJ2-7; D remains ambiguous. The V and J ends lost 7 bases and 7 bases respectively, with 14 bases between them. Germline assignment: CDR1 MNHNS and CDR2 SASEGT. The CDR3 contains 12 residues. The CDR3 reads CASMGQTQEQYV. In DNA, the CDR3 is TGTGCCAGCATGGGCCAGACTCAAGAGCAGTACGTC.

This clonotype appeared a few times. The chain joins TRBV6-1 to TRBJ1-5, with D possibly matching TRBD1 (5 bases). The CDR3 runs to 14 residues. Trimming pared 5 bases from V and 4 bases from J, leaving 12 bases between. Germline V gene sequence: CDR1 MNHNS, CDR2 SASEGT. This CDR3 is CASSSRTNNQPQHF. CDR3 nucleotides: TGTGCCAGCAGTAGTAGGACAAATAATCAGCCCCAGCATTTT.

This clonotype was seen ten or more times. V gene TRBV7-8 combines with J gene TRBJ2-3; D gene uncertain. Trimming removed 1 base at V and 3 bases at J, with 8 bases between. Germline CDR1 is SGHVS and CDR2 is FQNEAQ. The CDR3 is made up of 14 amino acids. CDR3 residues: CASSLDRATDTQYF. DNA of the CDR3: TGTGCCAGCAGCTTAGATCGGGCGACAGATACGCAGTATTTT.

This chain joins TRBV10-3 and TRBJ2-7; D remains unclear. CDR1 and CDR2 (germline): ENHRY, SYGVKD. The V end was cut by 4 bases, the J end by 4 bases, with 8 bases between. The CDR3 sequence is 12 residues long. DNA of the CDR3: TGTGCCATCAGTGGTTCTGGGTACGAGCAGTACTTC. Its translation: CAISGSGYEQYF.

The chain links TRBV25-1 to TRBJ2-3; TRBD2 matches 7 bases. The CDR3 is 14 residues long. Germline CDR1 is MGHDK and CDR2 is SYGVNS. After removal of 4 bases from V and 8 bases from J, the junction contained 9 bases not matched to a gene. CDR3 residues: CASSGPWGGGTQYF. The CDR3 coding sequence is TGTGCCAGCAGTGGTCCCTGGGGGGGGGGTACGCAGTATTTT.

The sample holds many counts of this clonotype. The rearrangement links TRBV5-1 to TRBJ2-6, with 7 bases identical to TRBD1. CDR1 and CDR2 (germline): SGHRS, YFSETQ. Germline trimming cut 6 bases from V and 2 bases from J; bases unmatched to any gene: 11. This CDR3 contains 17 residues. The CDR3 reads CASTLRATGTGANVLTF. For the CDR3, the DNA is TGCGCCAGCACCCTCCGAGCGACAGGGACTGGGGCCAACGTCCTGACTTTC. Together with reference TRBV5-1 and TRBJ2-6, the CDR3 gives the full variable domain: KAGVTQTPRYLIKTRGQQVTLSCSPISGHRSVSWYQQTPGQGLQFLFEYFSETQRNKGNFPGRFSGRQFSNSRSEMNVSTLELGDSALYLCASTLRATGTGANVLTFGAGSRLTVL.

This chain links TRBV6-2 or TRBV6-3 with TRBJ1-1; D ambiguous. Germline V gene data show CDR1 as MNHEY and CDR2 as SVGEGT. V was trimmed by 2 bases and J by 6 bases, leaving 10 bases between them. The CDR3 has 13 amino acids. CDR3: CASSYRPDAEAFF. The DNA of the CDR3 is TGTGCCAGCAGTTACAGGCCCGACGCTGAAGCTTTCTTT.

CDR3 sequence reads: CASSQVSTNTEAFF. The CDR3 coding sequence is TGCGCCAGCAGCCAAGTTTCAACGAACACTGAAGCTTTCTTT. This sequence joins TRBV4-1 and TRBJ1-1, with D unclear. The V and J ends lost 1 base and 1 base respectively, with 7 bases between them. Germline V gene data show CDR1 as MGHRA and CDR2 as YSYEKL. The CDR3 totals 14 residues.

The CDR3 DNA sequence: TGCGCCAGCAGCCAAGACCTGGGGACTCAGCCCCAGCATTTT. Translation gives CASSQDLGTQPQHF. This chain links TRBV4-3 with TRBJ1-5; TRBD1 is a possible D gene (5 bases). CDR1 LGHNA and CDR2 YSLEER come from the germline V gene. The CDR3 covers 14 residues. Between the trimmed V and J ends, which lost 0 bases and 6 bases, there was a span of 9 bases.

The chain combines TRBV19 with TRBJ2-5; D perhaps matches TRBD1 (6 bases). Trimming shortened V by 5 bases and J by 5 bases, and 15 bases separated the two germline ends. The germline CDR1 and CDR2 sequences are LNHDA and SQIVND (reference sequence). The CDR3 extends over 14 amino acids. CDR3 nucleotides: TGTGCCAGTAGTCCCCGCCGCAGGGGTGAGACCCAGTACTTC. Translated, it gives CASSPRRRGETQYF.

This clonotype was found a few times. This chain links TRBV7-2 with TRBJ2-7; 10 bases are a match to TRBD2. The germline V gene has CDR1 SGHTA and CDR2 FQGNSA. CDR3 length equals 15 residues. V lost 5 bases to trimming and J lost 4 bases; unmatched junction nucleotides: 8. CDR3 DNA sequence: TGTGCCAGCAGCCCCCCAAGCGGGGGGGCATACGAGCAGTACTTC. This encodes CASSPPSGGAYEQYF.

There are a few counts of this clonotype. The chain carries TRBV7-9 and TRBJ2-7, with 8 bases lining up with TRBD1. The CDR3 runs 17 residues. After removal of 4 bases from V and 1 base from J, the junction contained 12 bases not matched to a gene. Per germline, CDR1 SEHNR and CDR2 FQNEAQ (reference sequence). In DNA form, the CDR3 reads TGTGCCAGCAGCTCTAATACGGGACAGGAGTCTTCCTACGAGCAGTACTTC. Translation gives CASSSNTGQESSYEQYF. Filled out from reference TRBV7-9 and TRBJ2-7, the complete variable domain reads DTGVSQNPRHKITKRGQNVTFRCDPISEHNRLYWYRQTLGQGPEFLTYFQNEAQLEKSRLLSDRFSAERPKGSFSTLEIQRTEQGDSAMYLCASSSNTGQESSYEQYFGPGTRLTVT.

This clonotype was recorded a few times. This chain joins TRBV7-2 and TRBJ1-2; a weak D match, TRBD1 (5 bases). The V gene lost 7 bases and the J gene lost 8 bases, with 20 bases spanning the gap. Looked up from germline, CDR1 is SGHTA and CDR2 is FQGNSA. The CDR3 sequence is 14 residues long. The CDR3 region is CASIRNGGSYGYTF. The CDR3 DNA is TGTGCCAGCATCCGAAACGGGGGGAGTTACGGCTACACCTTC.

This clonotype came up a few times. The CDR3 loop reads CASMRVVASGNTIYF. The CDR3 nucleotides read TGTGCCAGTATGAGGGTAGTCGCCTCTGGAAACACCATATATTTT. V and J are TRBV19 and TRBJ1-3; D not certain. This CDR3 contains 15 residues. Germline lookup yields CDR1 LNHDA and CDR2 SQIVND (reference sequence). With 7 bases removed from V and 0 bases from J, the gap between germline ends came to 13 bases.

The sample holds a few counts of this clonotype. The chain carries TRBV5-1 and TRBJ2-5; TRBD1 or TRBD2 may be the D gene (6 bases each). Deletions cut 5 bases from V and 5 bases from J, with 16 bases between. Germline assignment: CDR1 SGHRS and CDR2 YFSETQ. This CDR3 has 14 residues. CDR3 loop: CASSQGGGTETQYF. The CDR3 DNA is TGCGCCAGCAGTCAAGGAGGGGGTACCGAGACCCAGTACTTC.

This clonotype was seen repeatedly, ten times or more. The J gene is TRBJ2-6, the V gene TRBV5-1, with D unclear. The CDR3 loop spans 12 amino acids. The V end was cut by 7 bases, the J end by 1 base, with 3 bases between. Per germline, CDR1 SGHRS and CDR2 YFSETQ. The CDR3 region has the DNA TGCGCCAGCGGTTCTGGGGCCAACGTCCTGACTTTC. Its translation is CASGSGANVLTF. Together with reference TRBV5-1 and TRBJ2-6, the CDR3 gives the full variable domain: KAGVTQTPRYLIKTRGQQVTLSCSPISGHRSVSWYQQTPGQGLQFLFEYFSETQRNKGNFPGRFSGRQFSNSRSEMNVSTLELGDSALYLCASGSGANVLTFGAGSRLTVL.

The J gene is TRBJ2-2, the V gene TRBV10-3; D perhaps matches TRBD1 (5 bases). Per germline, CDR1 ENHRY and CDR2 SYGVKD. CDR3 length: 15 residues. Trimming cost V 4 bases and J 1 base, with 10 bases left between them. The CDR3 bases are TGTGCCATCAGTGGGGGCAAAGGGAACACCGGGGAGCTGTTTTTT. It is translated as CAISGGKGNTGELFF.

This chain joins TRBV5-1 and TRBJ2-3; weak D call: TRBD2 (5 bases). The CDR3 totals 16 residues. CDR1 SGHRS and CDR2 YFSETQ come from the germline V gene. Deletions cut 0 bases from V and 0 bases from J, with 11 bases between. The CDR3 sequence is CASSLAIAGSTDTQYF. As DNA, the CDR3 is TGCGCCAGCAGCTTGGCCATCGCGGGTAGCACAGATACGCAGTATTTT.

The chain joins TRBV13 to TRBJ2-3; D call uncertain. There are 13 residues in the CDR3. The V gene's germline CDR1 is PRHDT and CDR2 FYEKMQ (reference sequence). V lost 1 base and J 6 bases, leaving 8 bases between the germline ends. The CDR3 sequence is CASSLARADTQYF. CDR3 sequence (DNA): TGTGCCAGCAGCTTAGCACGGGCGGATACGCAGTATTTT. The full variable domain, rest sourced from reference TRBV13 and TRBJ2-3, is AAGVIQSPRHLIKEKRETATLKCYPIPRHDTVYWYQQGPGQDPQFLISFYEKMQSDKGSIPDRFSAQQFSDYHSELNMSSLELGDSALYFCASSLARADTQYFGPGTRLTVL.

This sequence joins TRBV20-1 and TRBJ1-5, with D perhaps TRBD1 (6 bases). Between the trimmed V and J ends, which lost 6 bases and 0 bases, there was a span of 21 bases. The germline V gene has CDR1 DFQATT and CDR2 SNEGSKA (reference sequence). The CDR3 loop spans 17 amino acids. CDR3 residues: CSADPLGGADSNQPQHF. Here the CDR3 DNA reads TGCAGTGCGGACCCCCTCGGGGGGGCGGATAGCAATCAGCCCCAGCATTTT.

This rearrangement joins TRBV9 to TRBJ2-7; 10 bases map to TRBD1. Germline loops: CDR1 SGDLS, CDR2 YYNGEE. The V gene end was trimmed by 4 bases and the J gene end by 6 bases; junction bases not matched to a gene: 10. The CDR3 is 15 residues long. The CDR3 here is CASSSSPGTGVEQYF. In DNA form, the CDR3 reads TGTGCCAGCAGCTCTAGCCCCGGGACAGGGGTCGAGCAGTACTTC.

This clonotype was counted only a few times. The CDR3 loop reads CASSYRPGVGANVLTF. The DNA for the CDR3 is TGTGCCAGCAGTTATCGCCCCGGGGTTGGAGCCAACGTCCTGACTTTC. This chain links TRBV6-2 or TRBV6-3 with TRBJ2-6; weak D call: TRBD2 (5 bases). This CDR3 is 16 amino acids long. Looked up from germline, CDR1 is MNHEY and CDR2 is SVGEGT. The germline V and J ends were trimmed by 3 bases and 7 bases, with 16 bases remaining between them.